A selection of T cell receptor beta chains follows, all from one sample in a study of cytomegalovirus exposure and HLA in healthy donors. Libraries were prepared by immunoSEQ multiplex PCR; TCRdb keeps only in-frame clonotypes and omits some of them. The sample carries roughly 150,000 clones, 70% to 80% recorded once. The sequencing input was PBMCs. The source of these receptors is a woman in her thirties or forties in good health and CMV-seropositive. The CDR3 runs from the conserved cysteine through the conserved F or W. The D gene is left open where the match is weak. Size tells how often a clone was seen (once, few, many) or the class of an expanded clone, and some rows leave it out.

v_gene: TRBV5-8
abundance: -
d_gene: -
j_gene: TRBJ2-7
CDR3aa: CASVRANREQYF
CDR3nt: TGTGCCAGCGTGAGGGCCAATCGCGAGCAGTACTTC

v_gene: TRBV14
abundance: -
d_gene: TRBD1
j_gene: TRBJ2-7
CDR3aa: CASSRDRGPYEQYF
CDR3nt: TGTGCCAGCAGCCGGGACAGGGGACCCTACGAGCAGTACTTC

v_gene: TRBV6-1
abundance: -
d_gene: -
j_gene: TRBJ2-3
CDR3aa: CASRRTADTQYF
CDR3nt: TGTGCCAGCAGAAGAACCGCGGATACGCAGTATTTT

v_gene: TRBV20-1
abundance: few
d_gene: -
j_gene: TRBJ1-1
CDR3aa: CSATDLAEAFF
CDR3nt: TGCAGTGCCACTGACCTAGCTGAAGCTTTCTTT

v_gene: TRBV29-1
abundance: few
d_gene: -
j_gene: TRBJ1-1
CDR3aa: CSVHHGNTEAFF
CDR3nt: TGCAGCGTTCACCACGGGAACACTGAAGCTTTCTTT

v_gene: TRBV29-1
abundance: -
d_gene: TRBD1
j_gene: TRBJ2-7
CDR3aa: CSVAGTGENEQYF
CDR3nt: TGCAGCGTTGCCGGGACAGGGGAGAACGAGCAGTACTTC

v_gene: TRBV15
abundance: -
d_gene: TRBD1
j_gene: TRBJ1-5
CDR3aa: CATSSANRGGQPQHF
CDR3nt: TGTGCCACCAGCAGTGCGAACAGGGGAGGTCAGCCCCAGCATTTT

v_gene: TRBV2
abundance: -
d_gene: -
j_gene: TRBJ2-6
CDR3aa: CASSVEAAGANVLTF
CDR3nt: TGTGCCAGCAGTGTCGAAGCGGCGGGGGCCAACGTCCTGACTTTC

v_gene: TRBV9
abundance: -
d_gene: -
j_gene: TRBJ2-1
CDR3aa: CASSAATSFPGQFF
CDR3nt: TGTGCCAGCAGCGCAGCGACTAGTTTCCCTGGGCAGTTCTTC

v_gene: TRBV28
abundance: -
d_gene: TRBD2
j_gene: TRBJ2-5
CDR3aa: CASSTGSGSLETQYF
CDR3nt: TGTGCCAGCAGCACGGGGAGCGGGAGCTTAGAGACCCAGTACTTC

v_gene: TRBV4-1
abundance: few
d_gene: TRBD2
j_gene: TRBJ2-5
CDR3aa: CASSLTTSGQETQYF
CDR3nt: TGCGCCAGCAGCCTCACGACTAGCGGACAAGAGACCCAGTACTTC

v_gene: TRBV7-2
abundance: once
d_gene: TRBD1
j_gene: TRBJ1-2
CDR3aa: CASRSWTGGYGYTF
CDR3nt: TGTGCCAGCCGCTCCTGGACAGGGGGTTATGGCTACACCTTC

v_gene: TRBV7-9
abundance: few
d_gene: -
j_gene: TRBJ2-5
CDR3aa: CASSSTWETQYF
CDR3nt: TGTGCCAGCAGCTCAACTTGGGAGACCCAGTACTTC

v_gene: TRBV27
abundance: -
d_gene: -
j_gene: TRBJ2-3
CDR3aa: CASSPWEQGTDTQYF
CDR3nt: TGTGCCAGCAGTCCGTGGGAGCAAGGCACAGATACGCAGTATTTT

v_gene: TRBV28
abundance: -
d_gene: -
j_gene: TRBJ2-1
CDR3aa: CASSLSGGGGGLFF
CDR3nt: TGTGCCAGCAGTTTATCAGGGGGCGGGGGGGGTTTGTTCTTC

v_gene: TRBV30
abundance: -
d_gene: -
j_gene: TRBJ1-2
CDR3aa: CAWSVGGFGGYTF
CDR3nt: TGTGCCTGGAGTGTAGGAGGGTTTGGTGGCTACACCTTC